Following are 27 T cell receptor beta chains from one sample sequenced in a study of regulatory T cells in long-lasting Graves disease. Described time point: persistent/refractory GD, antithyroid drugs over 5 years with positive TRAb. Researchers made the TCR library from RNA that was extracted from PBMCs. Combining iRepertoire HTBI primers with Arm-PCR of CDR3 regions, the authors built TCR beta libraries. From the multiplex PCR reads, TCRdb called clonotypes with MiXCR, one entry per CDR3 protein. The profile covers about 290,000 distinct CDR3 sequences, with roughly a fifth appearing a single time and 45% to 70% taken by the ten largest. This specimen consisted of peripheral blood mononuclear cells (PBMCs), obtained when the disease was refractory, from a patient treated with antithyroid drugs. The origin of the receptors is a female donor with Graves disease.

This clonotype has a count of ten or more. DNA for the CDR3: TGTGCCAGCAGCTTAGGGGCCAGGGCGGAATATGGCTACACCTTC. This translates into CASSLGARAEYGYTF. The J gene is TRBJ1-2, the V gene TRBV7-9; perhaps TRBD1 as D (5 bases). This CDR3 contains 15 residues. CDR1 is SEHNR, CDR2 FQNEAQ, per germline (reference sequence). V lost 1 base to trimming and J lost 5 bases, with 14 bases between them.

There are a few counts of this clonotype. V usage is TRBV6-2 or TRBV6-3 and J usage is TRBJ1-4; D is ambiguous. This CDR3 has 12 residues. Per germline, CDR1 MNHEY and CDR2 SVGEGT. V gave up 4 bases and J gave up 6 bases, with 6 bases separating them. The CDR3 reads CASSFGDEKLFF. CDR3 nucleotide sequence: TGTGCCAGCAGTTTTGGGGATGAAAAACTGTTTTTT.

Points on this clonotype: A much more abundant neighbour one base away suggests this may be a read error. This sequence joins TRBV27 and TRBJ2-2, with D unresolved. Germline lookup yields CDR1 MNHEY and CDR2 SMNVEV (reference sequence). The CDR3 contains 12 residues. The V gene lost 9 bases and the J gene lost 12 bases, with 17 bases spanning the gap. CDR3 amino acids: CASSNWWGKLFF. CDR3 DNA sequence: TGTGCCAGTTCGAACTGGTGGGGAAAGCTGTTTTTT.

V gene TRBV12-3 or TRBV12-4 combines with J gene TRBJ2-3; D unclear. With 5 bases removed from V and 3 bases from J, the gap between germline ends came to 15 bases. CDR3 length equals 15 residues. In DNA form, the CDR3 reads TGTGCCAGCAGTCCGGGCCCCACCGGGACAGATACGCAGTATTTT. It translates to CASSPGPTGTDTQYF.

V and J are TRBV19 and TRBJ1-1, with no clear D. The CDR3 runs 12 residues. Germline V gene data show CDR1 as LNHDA and CDR2 as SQIVND (reference sequence). V was cut by 3 bases and J by 4 bases, with 6 bases left in between. As DNA, the CDR3 is TGTGCCAGTAGTATGATCGGCACTGAAGCTTTCTTT. Protein sequence: CASSMIGTEAFF. The full variable domain, with the rest looked up from reference TRBV19 and TRBJ1-1, is DGGITQSPKYLFRKEGQNVTLSCEQNLNHDAMYWYRQDPGQGLRLIYYSQIVNDFQKGDIAEGYSVSREKKESFPLTVTSAQKNPTAFYLCASSMIGTEAFFGQGTRLTVV.

This rearrangement joins TRBV6-5 to TRBJ2-7; 8 bases fit TRBD2. V trimming: 2 bases; J trimming: 7 bases; junction bases outside the gene matches: 7. The germline gives CDR1 MNHEY, CDR2 SVGAGI. The CDR3 runs to 14 residues. CDR3 DNA: TGTGCCAGCAGTTACCCAGGACTAGCCTCGGAGCAGTACTTC. Protein product: CASSYPGLASEQYF.

The rearrangement links TRBV4-3 to TRBJ1-1, with D perhaps TRBD1 (5 bases). The CDR3 has 16 residues. V gave up 0 bases and J gave up 4 bases, with 15 bases separating them. Germline CDR1 LGHNA, CDR2 YSLEER. Here the CDR3 DNA reads TGCGCCAGCAGCCAAGATCGAGGATTGGGGGGCACTGAAGCTTTCTTT. Translating gives CASSQDRGLGGTEAFF.

The sample holds a few counts of this clonotype. This rearrangement joins TRBV5-4 to TRBJ1-4, with D uncertain. Trimming pared 0 bases from V and 7 bases from J, leaving 13 bases between. The CDR3 has 15 amino acids. CDR1 and CDR2 (germline): SGHNT, YYREEE (reference sequence). CDR3 DNA: TGTGCCAGCAGCTTGGAGGGCAGGCGGGGTGAAAAACTGTTTTTT. Protein sequence: CASSLEGRRGEKLFF.

This clonotype was counted at least ten times. CDR3 region: CAISDPTGDYEQFF. CDR3 in DNA: TGTGCCATCAGTGACCCGACAGGGGACTATGAGCAGTTCTTC. The rearrangement links TRBV10-3 to TRBJ2-1, with 8 bases identical to TRBD1. V lost 3 bases and J lost 8; bases outside the gene matches: 6. CDR1 and CDR2 (germline): ENHRY, SYGVKD. The CDR3 loop spans 14 amino acids.

This clonotype was observed at least ten times. V and J are TRBV27 and TRBJ1-1; no clear D gene. The CDR3 consists of 11 residues. V was cut by 11 bases and J by 5 bases, with 12 bases left in between. In germline, CDR1 is MNHEY, CDR2 SMNVEV (reference sequence). This CDR3 is CAVRLGTEAFF. The CDR3 DNA sequence: TGTGCCGTACGTTTAGGGACTGAAGCTTTCTTT.

In its sample, this clonotype was seen a few times. The V and J genes are TRBV6-1 and TRBJ2-2, with D possibly TRBD1 on 6 matching bases. Trimming took off 7 bases at V and 2 bases at J, with 17 bases between the two ends. The germline CDR1 and CDR2 sequences are MNHNS and SASEGT. This CDR3 region has 16 residues. The DNA for the CDR3 is TGTGCCAGCACCCAGGACAGCCGCCCTAACACCGGGGAGCTGTTTTTT. Protein product: CASTQDSRPNTGELFF.

The chain employs TRBV10-3 and TRBJ1-1, with a possible D match to TRBD1 (6 bases). CDR3 length: 11 residues. CDR1 is ENHRY and CDR2 is SYGVKD in the germline V gene. With 6 bases removed from V and 6 bases from J, the gap between germline ends came to 8 bases. The CDR3 DNA is TGTGCCATCAGGAACAGGGCTGAAGCTTTCTTT. Its translation: CAIRNRAEAFF.

This clonotype was seen a handful of times. This chain connects TRBV4-3 to TRBJ1-4; possibly TRBD1 for D (5 bases). The ends were cut back, 0 bases at V and 3 bases at J, with 8 bases in the middle. The CDR3 spans 15 residues. CDR1 is LGHNA and CDR2 is YSLEER in the germline V gene. The CDR3 region is CASSQDWGPNEKLFF. The CDR3 bases are TGCGCCAGCAGCCAAGACTGGGGCCCTAATGAAAAACTGTTTTTT.

This rearrangement joins TRBV4-3 to TRBJ2-5; the match to TRBD2 covers 7 bases. Germline V gene lookup returns CDR1 LGHNA and CDR2 YSLEER. The J segment lost 3 bases and the V segment lost 4 bases, leaving 5 bases of the junction unmatched. The CDR3 is 14 residues long. The CDR3 DNA reads TGCGCCAGCAGCCGGGCTAGCGGAGAAGAGACCCAGTACTTC. This codes for CASSRASGEETQYF.

With regard to this clonotype: The conserved phenylalanine or tryptophan normally closing the CDR3 is absent here, so this likely arose from a read error. The chain uses TRBV3-1 and TRBJ1-5, with D unclear. The CDR3 is 12 amino acids. The V gene's germline CDR1 is LGHDT and CDR2 YNNKEL (reference sequence). V shed 3 bases and J shed 6 bases, with 6 bases lying between them. The CDR3 here is CASSQGSQPQHS. CDR3 nucleotide sequence: TGTGCCAGCAGCCAGGGGAGTCAGCCCCAGCATTCT.

The chain has TRBV28 and TRBJ2-3, with D possibly being TRBD1 or TRBD2 (6 bases each). Trimming removed 6 bases at V and 6 bases at J, with 13 bases between. CDR3 length: 13 amino acids. CDR1 is MDHEN and CDR2 is SYDVKM in the germline V gene. The CDR3 DNA follows: TGTGCCAGCAGGGGGGCAGGGAGGGATACGCAGTATTTT. Amino acids: CASRGAGRDTQYF.

The V call is TRBV5-1, the J call TRBJ1-4; TRBD1 agrees at 7 bases. With V trimmed by 7 bases and J by 2 bases, 8 bases remained unmatched. The CDR3 covers 15 residues. The V gene's germline CDR1 is SGHRS and CDR2 YFSETQ. The CDR3 is CASSPFRGTNEKLFF. CDR3 in DNA: TGCGCCAGCTCCCCCTTCAGGGGGACTAATGAAAAACTGTTTTTT.

This chain links TRBV20-1 with TRBJ2-1; a weak D match, TRBD2 (6 bases). V was shortened by 0 bases and J by 5 bases, with 20 bases between the two germline ends. Germline V lookup: CDR1 DFQATT, CDR2 SNEGSKA (reference sequence). The length of the CDR3 is 17 residues. The CDR3 nucleotides are TGCAGTGCTAGAGATCCGGGGCGGGACTTTCTCCACAATGAGCAGTTCTTC. The encoded protein is CSARDPGRDFLHNEQFF.

The sample holds a few counts of this clonotype. The chain carries TRBV19 and TRBJ2-5; unclear D gene. Trimming removed 3 bases at V and 0 bases at J, with 11 bases between. This CDR3 is 15 amino acids long. In germline, CDR1 is LNHDA, CDR2 SQIVND (reference sequence). CDR3 nucleotides: TGTGCCAGTAGTATCGGTACGGGTTACCAAGAGACCCAGTACTTC. Amino acids: CASSIGTGYQETQYF.

This clonotype was seen at least ten times. This sequence joins TRBV7-9 and TRBJ2-5; TRBD1 agrees at 7 bases. V trimming: 1 base; J trimming: 2 bases; junction bases outside the gene matches: 1. The CDR3 extends over 14 amino acids. The germline V gene has CDR1 SEHNR and CDR2 FQNEAQ (reference sequence). CDR3 residues: CASSLGGQQETQYF. The CDR3, as DNA: TGTGCCAGCAGCTTAGGGGGACAGCAAGAGACCCAGTACTTC.

With respect to this clonotype: This may be a read error, as it is one base from a much larger clone. The chain couples TRBV6-1 to TRBJ2-7; maybe TRBD2 (6 bases). Trimming took 4 bases from V and 5 from J, leaving 18 bases between them. The CDR3 covers 15 residues. Germline values: CDR1 MNHNS, CDR2 SASEGT. The CDR3 nucleotides are TGTGCCAGCAGTGGGAGAGAGATAGGGAGGCACGAGCAGTACTTC. This translates into CASSGREIGRHEQYF.

The chain recombines TRBV20-1 with TRBJ2-2; D possibly matches TRBD1 or TRBD2 (6 bases each). Germline V gene data show CDR1 as DFQATT and CDR2 as SNEGSKA (reference sequence). The CDR3 length is 15 residues. Trimming removed 5 bases from V and 3 bases from J, with 16 bases in between. Here the CDR3 DNA reads TGCAGTGCTGGGATTTGGGGGGCAGACACCGGGGAGCTGTTTTTT. Translation: CSAGIWGADTGELFF.

A note on this clonotype: Just one base apart from a much larger clone, this may be a read error. V usage is TRBV28 and J usage is TRBJ1-4; 10 nucleotides agree with TRBD1. Germline V CDR1 and CDR2: MDHEN, SYDVKM. This CDR3 has 15 amino acids. For the CDR3, the DNA is TGTGCCAGCAAGATCCCCGGACAGGGGGATGAAGAACTGTTTTTT. Translation: CASKIPGQGDEELFF.

To note about this clonotype: The final CDR3 position lacks the conserved phenylalanine or tryptophan, pointing to a likely read error. The V and J genes are TRBV6-1 and TRBJ2-7; D unresolved. This CDR3 is 13 amino acids long. Deletions cut 6 bases from V and 6 bases from J, with 15 bases between. The germline gives CDR1 MNHNS, CDR2 SASEGT. CDR3 coding DNA: TGTGCCAGCAGCCCGGAAGATTTGTTCGAGCAGTACCTC. This sequence encodes CASSPEDLFEQYL.

This chain uses TRBV7-8 with TRBJ2-2; D might be TRBD1 (5 bases). V shed 5 bases and J shed 4 bases, with 14 bases lying between them. Germline lookup yields CDR1 SGHVS and CDR2 FQNEAQ. The CDR3 loop spans 15 amino acids. The CDR3 DNA follows: TGTGCCAGCAGCCAGCAGGGCGTAGTCACCGGGGAGCTGTTTTTT. Translation: CASSQQGVVTGELFF.

This clonotype has more than one count but fewer than ten. This chain joins TRBV3-1 and TRBJ2-7; TRBD2 aligns across 7 bases. Unmatched junction bases numbered 5, after V lost 5 bases and J lost 4 bases. Germline CDR1 reads LGHDT; CDR2 reads YNNKEL (reference sequence). The CDR3 is 13 residues long. The CDR3 here is CASSSGLVYEQYF. CDR3 DNA: TGTGCCAGCAGCTCAGGACTAGTATACGAGCAGTACTTC.

There are many counts of this clonotype. V gene TRBV27 combines with J gene TRBJ1-1; 9 bases match TRBD1. With 7 bases clipped from V and 3 bases from J, the junction kept 9 bases outside the gene matches. CDR3 length: 15 residues. In germline, CDR1 is MNHEY, CDR2 SMNVEV (reference sequence). The CDR3 loop is CASIDTGGVDTEAFF. As DNA, the CDR3 is TGTGCCAGCATCGATACAGGGGGCGTAGACACTGAAGCTTTCTTT.